This TCR beta chain appears in the sequencing data of a study of blood T cell repertoires in COVID-19. In the study overall: Samples representing acute and convalescent COVID-19 were sourced from the United States, Italy and Spain.

As originally analysed: Reference gene primer amplification gave estimated nucleated cell counts. Clones were read by immunoSEQ multiplex PCR, and TCRdb kept only the in-frame ones, dropping some. The D gene and trimming were derived from the DNA, and the V and J assignments and clone size from that table. The repertoire holds hundreds of thousands of clones, 70% to 90% seen once, with over 1.2% in the top ten. CDR3 length equals 15 residues. The germline V gene encodes CDR1 MDHEN and CDR2 SYDVKM. Trimming removed 2 bases from V and 5 bases from J; junction bases left unmatched: 2. The clonotype was recovered from a man older than 75 with acute or convalescent COVID-19. The sequenced material came from peripheral blood. The chain joins TRBV28 to TRBJ2-7, with 14 bases lining up with TRBD2. CDR3 protein: CASSLRGLAGDEQYF. The CDR3 DNA follows: TGTGCCAGCAGTTTAAGGGGACTAGCGGGAGACGAGCAGTACTTC.